What follows describes a single TCR beta chain. Which antigen it targets is not known. Base qualities were left out, and no much larger clone turns up one base away. The sample originates from a study of CD4+ T cells in melanoma (dated by TCRdb to between 2022 and 2023). In terms of the full investigation: The study investigated neoantigen-specific CD4+ T cells in human melanoma.

The donors were melanoma patients. CDR1 and CDR2, per the germline V gene (reference sequence), are MNHNY and SVGAGI. The CDR3 runs 13 amino acids, cysteine and phenylalanine included. Only the CDR3 portion is preserved as DNA: 39 bases, with reading frame beginning at the first base. Unmatched junction bases come to 16, with V trimmed by 8 bases and J by 12 bases. The study at large found these results: The report described a correlation between neoantigen-specific CD4+ T cells and the function of CD8+ T cells, macrophages and B cells. Neoantigen-specific CD4+ T cells in melanoma were reported to show diverse differentiation states.

Library preparation was by the immunoSEQ multiplex PCR assay. Held by TCRdb, this immuneACCESS table contains in-frame sequences only and omits some clones. Under half of the omission traces to an unresolved V gene where checked; the cause of the rest is unknown. In this sample the table shows roughly 50,000 clones, about 88% of which occur a single time. The top ten clones comprise approximately 12% of the sample. This TCR came from a human donor with melanoma. This receptor chain uses TRBV6-6 and TRBJ2-7, with 7 junctional bases fitting TRBD2. The sample comprised peripheral blood. The nucleotides are TGTGCCAGCGCCACCAACGCGGGGGAGAAACTGTACTTC. This yields the protein CASATNAGEKLYF.